The source of this T cell receptor beta chain is a study of blood T cell repertoires in COVID-19. On the study more broadly: Samples of COVID-19 (acute and convalescent) were obtained from the United States, Italy and Spain. T cells, B-cell-depleted T cells, or PBMCs provided the cDNA or gDNA that served as material.

Germline V gives CDR1 LNHDA, CDR2 SQIVND (reference sequence). V trimming: 3 bases; J trimming: 4 bases; junction bases outside the gene matches: 7. The CDR3 loop spans 15 amino acids. How the authors handled the data: Amplification of reference gene primers was used by the study to estimate nucleated cell counts. Method: immunoSEQ multiplex PCR; TCRdb's copy keeps in-frame clones and lacks some. Clonal size and the V and J genes are those of that table, whereas D and trimming came from the DNA. Counted here are 200,000 to 300,000 clones, approximately 80% occurring once; the ten biggest clones make up roughly 9.6%.

This chain links TRBV19 with TRBJ2-3, with 7 bases fitting TRBD2. The receptor was derived from a woman older than 75 with acute or convalescent COVID-19. Sequenced sample: peripheral blood. In DNA form, the CDR3 reads TGTGCCAGTAGTATTGGAACGCTAGCGGCAGATACGCAGTATTTT. Translating gives CASSIGTLAADTQYF. Supplemented by reference TRBV19 and TRBJ2-3, the full variable domain reads DGGITQSPKYLFRKEGQNVTLSCEQNLNHDAMYWYRQDPGQGLRLIYYSQIVNDFQKGDIAEGYSVSREKKESFPLTVTSAQKNPTAFYLCASSIGTLAADTQYFGPGTRLTVL.